One sample yielded the 9 T cell receptor beta chains listed below, sequenced in a study of T-cell reconstitution after alpha-beta-depleted transplantation in children. As it was prepared, the TCRbeta library received unique molecular identifiers. MiXCR, run by TCRdb on the PCR reads, gives a single entry per CDR3 protein. Altogether 550,000 to 800,000 distinct CDR3 sequences are present, roughly 13% being singletons, with the ten largest covering around 0.76%. The sequencing used PBMCs, collected before TCRalphabeta/CD19-depleted stem cell transplant. Every receptor here comes from a girl aged 2 to 10 with congenital amegakaryocytic thrombocytopenia, due to receive a stem cell transplant.

The rearrangement links TRBV29-1 to TRBJ1-1, with D maybe TRBD1 (5 bases). The germline V gene has CDR1 SQVTM and CDR2 ANQGSEA. The CDR3 consists of 12 residues. V lost 5 bases to trimming and J lost 4 bases, with 11 bases between them. For the CDR3, the DNA is TGCAGCGTTAGTAGTACAGGCACTGAAGCTTTCTTT. Its protein product is CSVSSTGTEAFF.

This clonotype occurred many times. The gene calls are TRBV29-1 and TRBJ2-7; 7 bases fit TRBD2. Germline V gene data show CDR1 as SQVTM and CDR2 as ANQGSEA. The CDR3 consists of 14 residues. J was trimmed by 2 bases and V by 8 bases; bases with no gene match: 12. The CDR3 nucleotides are TGCAGCTCCCCTCCTGGGGAGGGTCCCTACGAGCAGTACTTC. Translating gives CSSPPGEGPYEQYF.

The CDR3 bases are TGTGCCAGCAGCCCCGGGACTAGCCTTCACGGGGAGCTGTTTTTT. Its protein product is CASSPGTSLHGELFF. J is TRBJ2-2 and V is TRBV7-3, with 9 bases matching TRBD2. CDR1 is SGHTA and CDR2 is FQGTGA in the germline V gene. This CDR3 is built from 15 residues. With V trimmed by 5 bases and J by 7 bases, 8 bases remained unmatched.

A word on this clonotype: A much larger clone is a single base away; this may be a read error. This chain links TRBV29-1 with TRBJ2-7; D gene unclear. Germline lookup yields CDR1 SQVTM and CDR2 ANQGSEA. The CDR3 is made up of 10 amino acids. Trimming cost V 4 bases and J 5 bases, with 6 bases left between them. The CDR3 region has the DNA TGCAGCGTTGGAGAGAACGAGCAGTACTTC. Protein product: CSVGENEQYF.

A few counts support this clonotype. This may arise from a read error, as a much more abundant clone is one base away. The V gene is TRBV20-1, the J gene TRBJ2-5, with D possibly matching TRBD1 (7 bases). The germline V gene encodes CDR1 DFQATT and CDR2 SNEGSKA (reference sequence). The CDR3 runs 16 residues. The CDR3 DNA reads as TGCTGTGCTAGAGCCGGAGGGACAGTGGTACAAGAGACCCAGTACTTC. Protein: CCARAGGTVVQETQYF.

This clonotype was seen only a few times. The chain is built from TRBV20-1 and TRBJ1-5; 8 bases line up with TRBD1. V lost 0 bases, J lost 6 bases, and 4 bases stayed unmatched. The CDR3 totals 14 residues. The germline gives CDR1 DFQATT, CDR2 SNEGSKA (reference sequence). CDR3 loop: CSARDGTGPQPQHF. The CDR3 region has the DNA TGCAGTGCTAGAGATGGGACAGGCCCTCAGCCCCAGCATTTT.

This rearrangement joins TRBV5-1 to TRBJ2-5; 7 nucleotides align to TRBD1. The trim removed 0 bases at V and 4 bases at J, leaving 6 bases unmatched. Germline V gives CDR1 SGHRS, CDR2 YFSETQ. This CDR3 region has 15 residues. The CDR3 region is CASSLATGRPETQYF. The CDR3 DNA reads TGCGCCAGCAGCTTGGCGACAGGGCGGCCAGAGACCCAGTACTTC.

J is TRBJ2-1 and V is TRBV19, with 7 bases lining up with TRBD2. Trimming took 4 bases from V and 8 from J; bases not matched to a gene: 8. This CDR3 contains 14 residues. The germline V gene has CDR1 LNHDA and CDR2 SQIVND (reference sequence). CDR3 DNA sequence: TGTGCCAGTAGTAAGACTGGCGGGAGCGATGAGCAGTTCTTC. Translating gives CASSKTGGSDEQFF.

This clonotype has ten or more counts. The chain has TRBV7-8 and TRBJ1-4; 7 bases match TRBD1. J lost 5 bases, V lost 2 bases, and 14 bases had no gene match. Per germline, CDR1 SGHVS and CDR2 FQNEAQ. This CDR3 comprises 18 residues. The CDR3 nucleotides are TGTGCCAGCAGCTTAACTAGATTCCCGGGACAGCTGAATGAAAAACTGTTTTTT. Translation gives CASSLTRFPGQLNEKLFF.